This T cell receptor (beta chain) emerged from a study of cytomegalovirus exposure and HLA in healthy donors. Overall study context: The 95 to 150 validation repertoires were produced on the same platform as the roughly 690 repertoires of the first cohort. This was reported in a later analysis. Study findings and constraints: With high specificity and sensitivity, the classifier reportedly diagnosed cytomegalovirus status. Among TCR beta chains, those listed as cytomegalovirus-associated numbered around 160. First-cohort TCR clusters tended to co-occur in the approximately 120 validation repertoires, a later analysis found.

Germline assignment: CDR1 SGHRS and CDR2 YFSETQ. The length of the CDR3 is 15 residues. Trimming pared 2 bases from V and 3 bases from J, leaving 12 bases between. This clone appeared once. Its target is not known. The assay was immunoSEQ multiplex PCR, and TCRdb's table has in-frame clones only and misses some. The data show approximately 160,000 clones, about 90% seen once. Specimen: PBMCs. The source is a woman between 18 and 29 years old in good health and CMV-seropositive. J is TRBJ2-1 and V is TRBV5-1, with a tentative D call TRBD2 (5 bases). CDR3 sequence reads: CASSLGRVSYNEQFF. The CDR3 DNA is TGCGCCAGCAGCTTAGGGCGGGTGAGCTACAATGAGCAGTTCTTC.